These T cell receptor beta chains were read from a single sample in a study of T-cell memory formation after mild COVID-19. Via MiXCR, TCRdb re-called the 5' RACE reads, giving one row per CDR3 protein. The sample records about 340,000 distinct CDR3 sequences, less than 25% being singletons. Sequencing used PBMCs or a T cell subset sorted from them (not recorded which). The receptors stem from a man between 18 and 35 years old who had mild COVID-19 (a few samples of this study predate the infection). Cell type and time point are not known. The CDR3 runs from the conserved cysteine through the conserved F or W. A D gene is named only where the DNA matches it firmly. Size values are once, few and many counts, or a class for expanded clones, and some rows have none.

few	NA	TRBV20-1	TRBJ1-6	TGCAGTGCCATCCGGGACGGTAATTCACCCCTCCACTTT	CSAIRDGNSPLHF
NA	TRBD1	TRBV7-8	TRBJ2-2	TGTGCCAGCAGCTTAGTAGGGGGCAGGGGTCCAAACACCGGGGAGCTGTTTTTT	CASSLVGGRGPNTGELFF
NA	TRBD1	TRBV18	TRBJ1-2	TGTGCCAGCTCCGGGACAGGGAGAGATGGCTACACCTTC	CASSGTGRDGYTF
few	NA	TRBV7-2	TRBJ2-3	TGTGCCAGCAGCTTAGCGCCTGTGAGGGCCCGCACAGATACGCAGTATTTT	CASSLAPVRARTDTQYF
NA	NA	TRBV20-1	TRBJ1-2	TGCAGTGCTAGAGACCCCCAAGAATGGGCAGGGGATTATGGCTACACCTTC	CSARDPQEWAGDYGYTF
few	TRBD2	TRBV7-9	TRBJ2-1	TGTGCCAGCAGCTTTGTTGCTAGCGGGGCCGATGAGCAGTTCTTC	CASSFVASGADEQFF
NA	TRBD1	TRBV12-3/TRBV12-4	TRBJ2-1	TGTGCCAGCAGTTCAGGGACAGTGGCGTTCTTC	CASSSGTVAFF
NA	NA	TRBV20-1	TRBJ2-3	TGCAGTGCTAGAGATACTCAGAGTACAGATACGCAGTATTTT	CSARDTQSTDTQYF
NA	NA	TRBV20-1	TRBJ1-6	TGCAGTGCCACCAAGGACATCCAATCACCCCTCCACTTT	CSATKDIQSPLHF
few	NA	TRBV20-1	TRBJ2-3	TGCAGTGCTAGAGCGGGACTCCTTCCTAGCACAGATACGCAGTATTTT	CSARAGLLPSTDTQYF
NA	NA	TRBV4-3	TRBJ2-5	TGCGCCAGCAGCCAAGTCGCCAACCAAGAGACCCAGTACTTC	CASSQVANQETQYF
NA	NA	TRBV7-3	TRBJ2-1	TGTGCCAGCAGCTCCCCCCCAGGGAATGAGCAGTTCTTC	CASSSPPGNEQFF
NA	NA	TRBV5-1	TRBJ1-5	TGCGCCAGCAGCGCCGGAGGGGATGGGCCCCAGCATTTT	CASSAGGDGPQHF
NA	NA	TRBV5-1	TRBJ2-1	TGCGCCAGCAAGTTGGAGGGGGTATCCTACAATGAGCAGTTCTTC	CASKLEGVSYNEQFF
NA	NA	TRBV6-6	TRBJ2-5	TGTGCCAGCAGTTACAGACAGGTCCTGAGGACCCAGTACTTC	CASSYRQVLRTQYF
many	NA	TRBV7-9	TRBJ2-2	TGTGCCAGCAGCCCTCGCGACGGTGCGAACACCGGGGAGCTGTTTTTT	CASSPRDGANTGELFF
few	NA	TRBV12-3/TRBV12-4	TRBJ1-6	TGTGCCAGCAGTACGTCCGGCTCCCGGGATTCACCCCTCCACTTT	CASSTSGSRDSPLHF
NA	TRBD1	TRBV7-2	TRBJ1-2	TGTGCCAGCAGCGGGACAGGGGAGAATGGCTACACCTTC	CASSGTGENGYTF
few	NA	TRBV4-3	TRBJ2-3	TGCGCCAGCAGCCGGATCATAGGTGGGCCAGGCACAGATACGCAGTATTTT	CASSRIIGGPGTDTQYF
few	NA	TRBV7-9	TRBJ2-1	TGTGCCAGCAGTTATGACCGAGACAATGAGCAGTTCTTC	CASSYDRDNEQFF
NA	NA	TRBV5-1	TRBJ2-5	TGCGCCAGCAGCTTGGGGGCAGTCCGAGAGACCCAGTACTTC	CASSLGAVRETQYF
few	NA	TRBV4-3	TRBJ2-3	TGCGCCAGCAGCCAAGATAGTGCCGGGGGCGAGTATACGCAGTATTTT	CASSQDSAGGEYTQYF
few	TRBD1	TRBV15	TRBJ1-4	TGTGCCACCAGCAGCCGGGACAGGGGGCATGAAAAACTGTTTTTT	CATSSRDRGHEKLFF
few	NA	TRBV4-1	TRBJ2-1	TGCGCCAGCAGCCAAGATCGGACGGGGGGCAAGATTGAGCAGTTCTTC	CASSQDRTGGKIEQFF
many	NA	TRBV28	TRBJ2-3	TGTGCCAGCAGTTCAGGGCCAGATACGCAGTATTTT	CASSSGPDTQYF
NA	NA	TRBV7-3	TRBJ1-2	TGTGCCAGCAGTCGAGATGGGGTCTATGGCTACACCTTC	CASSRDGVYGYTF
few	NA	TRBV19	TRBJ1-5	TGTGCCAGTAGTGAAGGGGCGAATCAGCCCCAGCATTTT	CASSEGANQPQHF
NA	TRBD1	TRBV12-3/TRBV12-4	TRBJ1-3	TGTGCCAGCAGTGACGACAGGGGGGCTGGAAACACCATATATTTT	CASSDDRGAGNTIYF
NA	NA	TRBV7-2	TRBJ1-2	TGTGCCAGCAGCGGGGAGGGGTATGGCTACACCTTC	CASSGEGYGYTF
NA	NA	TRBV10-3	TRBJ2-3	TGTGCCACCAGTGGCCGGGACCCCAGCACAGATACGCAGTATTTT	CATSGRDPSTDTQYF
few	TRBD2	TRBV6-5	TRBJ2-1	TGTGCCAGCAGTTACTCTCCGACTAGCGAGGGTGAGCAGTTCTTC	CASSYSPTSEGEQFF
NA	NA	TRBV19	TRBJ2-1	TGTGCCAGTAGGTTGAGCTCCTACAATGAGCAGTTCTTC	CASRLSSYNEQFF
NA	NA	TRBV5-1	TRBJ1-1	TGCGCCAGCAGCTGGCTGACAGGAAACACTGAAGCTTTCTTT	CASSWLTGNTEAFF
few	NA	TRBV2	TRBJ2-5	TGTGCCAACACGTGGAGGGCCCAAGAGACCCAGTACTTC	CANTWRAQETQYF
many	NA	TRBV7-9	TRBJ2-3	TGTGCCAGCAGCCTAGAGTGGGCAGATACGCAGTATTTT	CASSLEWADTQYF
many	TRBD1	TRBV12-3/TRBV12-4	TRBJ1-2	TGTGCCAGCAGTCCGACAGGGGGGCCCTATGGCTACACCTTC	CASSPTGGPYGYTF
NA	TRBD2	TRBV7-2	TRBJ2-5	TGTGCCAGCAGCTTGACTAGCGGAAGGGGGACCCAGTACTTC	CASSLTSGRGTQYF
NA	TRBD2	TRBV6-5	TRBJ2-1	TGTGCCAGCAGCGAGCGGGGGGGCCCCGATGAGCAGTTCTTC	CASSERGGPDEQFF
few	NA	TRBV29-1	TRBJ2-7	TGCAGCGCCAGCGCTACAGACGCATACTACGAGCAGTACTTC	CSASATDAYYEQYF
few	NA	TRBV27	TRBJ1-1	TGTGCCAGCAGTTTAATTTCAGAGAACACTGAAGCTTTCTTT	CASSLISENTEAFF
NA	NA	TRBV5-6	TRBJ2-3	TGTGCCAGCACCTTCTGGGGGGGCTCAGATACGCAGTATTTT	CASTFWGGSDTQYF
NA	NA	TRBV12-3/TRBV12-4	TRBJ2-3	TGTGCCAGCCTTGAAGATCCCTTCACAGATACGCAGTATTTT	CASLEDPFTDTQYF
NA	NA	TRBV29-1	TRBJ2-7	TGCAGCGTTGAGGGTAAATCACCCTACGAGCAGTACTTC	CSVEGKSPYEQYF
many	NA	TRBV12-3/TRBV12-4	TRBJ2-5	TGTGCCACCGGGACGGGCCAAGAGACCCAGTACTTC	CATGTGQETQYF
NA	TRBD2	TRBV7-2	TRBJ2-3	TGTGCCAGCAGCTTACTCACGGGGGGGCTGGTAGATACGCAGTATTTT	CASSLLTGGLVDTQYF
few	NA	TRBV7-9	TRBJ1-5	TGTGCCAGCAGCTTAGCAGGGGCCCAGCATTTT	CASSLAGAQHF
NA	NA	TRBV7-8	TRBJ1-2	TGTGCCAGCAGCTTAGAGGTTGCAAGGGCGAACTATGGCTACACCTTC	CASSLEVARANYGYTF
NA	NA	TRBV7-9	TRBJ1-2	TGTGCCAGCAGCTTAGTAGGACTGAACAAGGATGGCTACACCTTC	CASSLVGLNKDGYTF
NA	NA	TRBV12-3/TRBV12-4	TRBJ2-1	TGTGCCAGCAGTCTCCGGGACTATGAGCAGTTCTTC	CASSLRDYEQFF
once	NA	TRBV29-1	TRBJ2-7	TGCAGCGTTGTTAAGGGGGTACAGGAGCAGTACTTC	CSVVKGVQEQYF
NA	NA	TRBV18	TRBJ1-2	TGTGCCAGCTCAGATTCGCTGCCCCTAAACTATGGCTACACCTTC	CASSDSLPLNYGYTF
NA	TRBD1	TRBV7-8	TRBJ1-2	TGTGCCAGCAGCTTCATAACCGGGACAGGGAAGCTAGGGGGCTACACCTTC	CASSFITGTGKLGGYTF
few	NA	TRBV12-3/TRBV12-4	TRBJ2-5	TGTGCCAGCAGTTTGGGGGGTAGGGGGACGACCCAGTACTTC	CASSLGGRGTTQYF
NA	NA	TRBV12-5	TRBJ2-7	TGTGCTAGTGGTCACGGGGATTCCTACGAGCAGTACTTC	CASGHGDSYEQYF
many	NA	TRBV7-9	TRBJ1-1	TGTGCCAGCAGCCCTTTCACTAGGGGGAACACTGAAGCTTTCTTT	CASSPFTRGNTEAFF